This is a list of T cell receptor beta chains from one sample in a study of blood T cell repertoires in COVID-19. Produced via immunoSEQ multiplex PCR; TCRdb's table is partial and in-frame only. This sample has 200,000 to 250,000 clones, with 80% to 90% found just once. The sequenced sample was peripheral blood. All receptors come from a man between 18 and 35 years old with active or convalescent COVID-19. Each CDR3 is given with its conserved first and last residue. A D gene is named only where the DNA matches it firmly. Some rows have no size entry. The others give once, few or many, or a class for an expanded clone.

clone_size: NA; v_call: TRBV15; j_call: TRBJ1-5; d_call: NA; cdr3_nt: TGTGCCACCAGCAGAGATCAAGGGAGGTATCAGCCCCAGCATTTT; cdr3_aa: CATSRDQGRYQPQHF
clone_size: NA; v_call: TRBV9; j_call: TRBJ1-1; d_call: NA; cdr3_nt: TGTGCCAGCAGCGCTCTCAGCCAGGGTGAAGCTTTCTTT; cdr3_aa: CASSALSQGEAFF
clone_size: once; v_call: TRBV10-3; j_call: TRBJ1-5; d_call: NA; cdr3_nt: TGTGCCATCAGTGGAGGGCAGCGAAATCAGCCCCAGCATTTT; cdr3_aa: CAISGGQRNQPQHF
clone_size: NA; v_call: TRBV14; j_call: TRBJ2-7; d_call: NA; cdr3_nt: TGTGCCAGCAGCCATCAGACGGACTACTCCTACGAGCAGTACTTC; cdr3_aa: CASSHQTDYSYEQYF
clone_size: NA; v_call: TRBV6-5; j_call: TRBJ1-2; d_call: TRBD1; cdr3_nt: TGTGCCAGCAGTTACCGGAGGACAGGTCCCTCTGCCGGCTACACCTTC; cdr3_aa: CASSYRRTGPSAGYTF
clone_size: few; v_call: TRBV6-2/TRBV6-3; j_call: TRBJ1-5; d_call: NA; cdr3_nt: TGTGCCAGCAGTTTCTACAGGGGCAATCAGCCCCAGCATTTT; cdr3_aa: CASSFYRGNQPQHF
clone_size: NA; v_call: TRBV5-4; j_call: TRBJ1-1; d_call: NA; cdr3_nt: TGTGCCAGCAGCTTGGGCCCCCTCGAGGGCCTAACTGAAGCTTTCTTT; cdr3_aa: CASSLGPLEGLTEAFF
clone_size: NA; v_call: TRBV19; j_call: TRBJ2-7; d_call: NA; cdr3_nt: TGTGCCAGTAGTTTGGCGGAAACCTACGAGCAGTACTTC; cdr3_aa: CASSLAETYEQYF
clone_size: once; v_call: TRBV7-2; j_call: TRBJ2-5; d_call: TRBD2; cdr3_nt: TGTGCCAGCAGCTTAGAGGGCCCAGGGAGGGGAGAGACCCAGTACTTC; cdr3_aa: CASSLEGPGRGETQYF
clone_size: NA; v_call: TRBV30; j_call: TRBJ1-4; d_call: NA; cdr3_nt: TGTGCCTGGAGTGAGGTGGGCGGGGAAAAACTGTTTTTT; cdr3_aa: CAWSEVGGEKLFF
clone_size: NA; v_call: TRBV6-5; j_call: TRBJ1-6; d_call: TRBD1; cdr3_nt: TGTGCCAGCAGGCAGGGGGATAATTCACCCCTCCACTTT; cdr3_aa: CASRQGDNSPLHF
clone_size: NA; v_call: TRBV28; j_call: TRBJ2-7; d_call: TRBD2; cdr3_nt: TGTGCCAGCAGTCGCTCTGGACTAGCGTATCCCTCCGAGCAGTACTTC; cdr3_aa: CASSRSGLAYPSEQYF
clone_size: few; v_call: TRBV10-1; j_call: TRBJ2-1; d_call: TRBD2; cdr3_nt: TGCGCCAGCAGTGAGGGACTAGGAGTCGATGAGCAGTTCTTC; cdr3_aa: CASSEGLGVDEQFF
clone_size: NA; v_call: TRBV6-5; j_call: TRBJ1-4; d_call: TRBD1; cdr3_nt: TGTGCCAGCAGGGATTTCAGGGGGCCTAATGAAAAACTGTTTTTT; cdr3_aa: CASRDFRGPNEKLFF
clone_size: NA; v_call: TRBV9; j_call: TRBJ2-1; d_call: TRBD2; cdr3_nt: TGTGCCAGCAGCCCCGAGGGACTAGCGGGAAAAGGTGAGCAGTTCTTC; cdr3_aa: CASSPEGLAGKGEQFF
clone_size: once; v_call: TRBV5-1; j_call: TRBJ2-3; d_call: NA; cdr3_nt: TGCGCCAGCAGCTCAGGGGCCCCGTCTCCCCCCACAGATACGCAGTATTTT; cdr3_aa: CASSSGAPSPPTDTQYF
clone_size: NA; v_call: TRBV2; j_call: TRBJ1-3; d_call: NA; cdr3_nt: TGTGCCAGCAGGCCGACAGGCTCTGGAAACACCATATATTTT; cdr3_aa: CASRPTGSGNTIYF
clone_size: NA; v_call: TRBV24-1; j_call: TRBJ2-1; d_call: NA; cdr3_nt: TGTGCCACCAGTGGGCCAGCGGGCTCCTACAATGAGCAGTTCTTC; cdr3_aa: CATSGPAGSYNEQFF
clone_size: NA; v_call: TRBV6-5; j_call: TRBJ1-6; d_call: NA; cdr3_nt: TGTGCCAGCAGTTCGGACTCTCGTTCCTCACCCCTCCACTTT; cdr3_aa: CASSSDSRSSPLHF
clone_size: NA; v_call: TRBV21-1; j_call: TRBJ2-6; d_call: NA; cdr3_nt: TGTGCCAGCAGCAACCCCCCGGAGGGAGGGGTGGACTCTGGGGCCAACGTCCTGACTTTC; cdr3_aa: CASSNPPEGGVDSGANVLTF
clone_size: NA; v_call: TRBV21-1; j_call: TRBJ2-7; d_call: NA; cdr3_nt: TGTGCCAGCAGCAACGCATGTCAGGGGGAACACGAGCAGTACTTC; cdr3_aa: CASSNACQGEHEQYF
clone_size: once; v_call: TRBV5-1; j_call: TRBJ2-2; d_call: NA; cdr3_nt: TGCGCCAGCAGCCTTGGGGGGACTGACACCGGGGAGCTGTTTTTT; cdr3_aa: CASSLGGTDTGELFF
clone_size: NA; v_call: TRBV7-8; j_call: TRBJ2-7; d_call: TRBD1; cdr3_nt: TGTGCCAGCAGCACGGGACAGCTACCCGAGCAGTACTTC; cdr3_aa: CASSTGQLPEQYF
clone_size: NA; v_call: TRBV21-1; j_call: TRBJ2-3; d_call: NA; cdr3_nt: TGTGCCAGCAGCGAAAGAAAGGGGGTCCCAAGCACAGATACGCAGTATTTT; cdr3_aa: CASSERKGVPSTDTQYF
clone_size: once; v_call: TRBV27; j_call: TRBJ1-4; d_call: TRBD1; cdr3_nt: TGTGCCAGCAGTTCTCGACAGGGGGCGCGGGAAAAACTGTTTTTT; cdr3_aa: CASSSRQGAREKLFF
clone_size: NA; v_call: TRBV5-4; j_call: TRBJ2-5; d_call: TRBD2; cdr3_nt: TGTGCCAGCAGCTTGATCAGCGGGAGGATGAAAGAGACCCAGTACTTC; cdr3_aa: CASSLISGRMKETQYF
clone_size: NA; v_call: TRBV10-1; j_call: TRBJ2-4; d_call: NA; cdr3_nt: TGCGCCAGCAGTGAGTTGGAGGGTGACATTCAGTACTTC; cdr3_aa: CASSELEGDIQYF
clone_size: NA; v_call: TRBV10-2; j_call: TRBJ2-3; d_call: TRBD1; cdr3_nt: TGCGCCAGCCGACAGGGGACAGATACGCAGTATTTT; cdr3_aa: CASRQGTDTQYF
clone_size: NA; v_call: TRBV6-6; j_call: TRBJ2-3; d_call: TRBD2; cdr3_nt: TGTGCCAGCAGTTACTCGTGGGGAGGGGAGGGGACGCAGTATTTT; cdr3_aa: CASSYSWGGEGTQYF
clone_size: few; v_call: TRBV5-4; j_call: TRBJ2-3; d_call: NA; cdr3_nt: TGTGCCAGCAGCTTGTATAGCGGAACCAGCACAGATACGCAGTATTTT; cdr3_aa: CASSLYSGTSTDTQYF
clone_size: NA; v_call: TRBV3-1/TRBV3-2; j_call: TRBJ2-3; d_call: TRBD2; cdr3_nt: TGTGCCAGCAGCCGGAGTAGCGGGAGTGGCAGGACAGATACGCAGTATTTT; cdr3_aa: CASSRSSGSGRTDTQYF
clone_size: few; v_call: TRBV12-3/TRBV12-4; j_call: TRBJ1-5; d_call: NA; cdr3_nt: TGTGCCAGCAGTTTTGACGGGGATCAGCCCCAGCATTTT; cdr3_aa: CASSFDGDQPQHF
clone_size: NA; v_call: TRBV27; j_call: TRBJ2-7; d_call: TRBD1; cdr3_nt: TGTGCCAGCAGTTTATGGACAGGGTCCTACGAGCAGTACTTC; cdr3_aa: CASSLWTGSYEQYF
clone_size: NA; v_call: TRBV6-4; j_call: TRBJ1-2; d_call: TRBD1; cdr3_nt: TGTGCCAGCAGTGAACAGGGGGCGGACTATGGCTACACCTTC; cdr3_aa: CASSEQGADYGYTF
clone_size: NA; v_call: TRBV24-1; j_call: TRBJ2-5; d_call: NA; cdr3_nt: TGTGCCACCAGTGATTCAGGCTTTAATTTCCAAGAGACCCAGTACTTC; cdr3_aa: CATSDSGFNFQETQYF
clone_size: NA; v_call: TRBV27; j_call: TRBJ1-5; d_call: NA; cdr3_nt: TGTGCCAGCAGTTCCGGACTTACCAATCAGCCCCAGCATTTT; cdr3_aa: CASSSGLTNQPQHF
clone_size: NA; v_call: TRBV6-5; j_call: TRBJ2-5; d_call: NA; cdr3_nt: TGTGCCAGCAGTACCCCTTCAGCGGGTCGGGAGACCCAGTACTTC; cdr3_aa: CASSTPSAGRETQYF
clone_size: NA; v_call: TRBV5-8; j_call: TRBJ2-7; d_call: TRBD1; cdr3_nt: TGTGCCAGCAGCATAGGACAGGGAGTGGCCGGCGAGCAGTACTTC; cdr3_aa: CASSIGQGVAGEQYF
clone_size: few; v_call: TRBV4-3; j_call: TRBJ2-1; d_call: TRBD1; cdr3_nt: TGCGCCAGCAGCCAAGAGGGACAGGGGAGCGATGAGCAGTTCTTC; cdr3_aa: CASSQEGQGSDEQFF
clone_size: NA; v_call: TRBV7-8; j_call: TRBJ2-3; d_call: TRBD2; cdr3_nt: TGTGCCAGCACCTGGACTAGCCCGGGTACGCAGTATTTT; cdr3_aa: CASTWTSPGTQYF
clone_size: NA; v_call: TRBV7-2; j_call: TRBJ1-4; d_call: TRBD1; cdr3_nt: TGTGCCAGCAGCCTACAGGGGACTAATGAAAAACTGTTTTTT; cdr3_aa: CASSLQGTNEKLFF
clone_size: NA; v_call: TRBV19; j_call: TRBJ2-7; d_call: NA; cdr3_nt: TGTGCCAGTAAGCCTGAAGGAAGGAGTTTTTACGAGCAGTACTTC; cdr3_aa: CASKPEGRSFYEQYF
clone_size: NA; v_call: TRBV14; j_call: TRBJ2-2; d_call: NA; cdr3_nt: TGTGCCAGCAGCCGCAGGGGATCCGGGGAGCTGTTTTTT; cdr3_aa: CASSRRGSGELFF